This T cell receptor beta chain was captured by sequencing in a study of blood T cell repertoires in COVID-19 (dated by TCRdb to between 2020 and 2021). Regarding the research as a whole: Samples covering the acute and convalescent phases of COVID-19 were provided by collaborators in the United States, Italy and Spain. The material from the prospective study consisted of cDNA or gDNA derived from T cells, B-cell-depleted T cells, or PBMCs. Deeply sampled blood TCRbeta repertoires from subjects exposed to, actively infected with, or recovered from COVID-19 were included in the dataset. A freely available public database, intended as a resource for researchers studying the immune response to SARS-CoV-2, is where the repertoires were released. Samples were obtained from the ongoing ImmuneRACE study (first 160 participants) and from 1,254 subjects provided by 6 global collaborators. Sample metadata almost always included a de-identified subject ID, COVID-19 status, age in years and sex. Where HLA class I and class II types were available, the types were taken from metadata supplied by the sample provider, not from assay-based typing. The paper as a whole reports these results and caveats: Clinical and demographic metadata were provided uncurated, with the amount varying by source and participant.

This clone appeared once. Its specific antigen is unknown. Per-base quality was not reported, and no clone a single base away is much larger than it. TCRbeta CDR3 regions were amplified from genomic DNA using the immunoSEQ Assay, a bias-controlled multiplex PCR. In the authors' own workflow: The number of nucleated cells in each sample was estimated by amplification of reference gene primers within the assay. To quantify the absolute abundance of each unique TCRbeta CDR3 rearrangement, sequence reads were collapsed and filtered. For each sample, productive Simpson clonality was calculated by taking the square root of Simpson's diversity index across productive rearrangements. This is the immuneACCESS table as TCRdb keeps it, with only in-frame sequences that have V and J called. A part of the clones is gone; compared with another copy, unresolved V genes explain less than half, and the rest is unexplained. V and J calls and clone size are as listed in that table; D and trimming were resolved from the DNA. This sample holds over 120,000 clones; roughly 85% were observed only once. In total, the top ten clones hold roughly 2.6% of the sample.

Including cysteine and phenylalanine, the CDR3 has 18 amino acids. Only the CDR3 portion is preserved as DNA: 54 bases, with reading frame beginning at the first base. The collaborating institutions used their own protocols to collect whole blood in K2EDTA tubes. For TCRbeta analysis, collaborators shipped samples in one of three forms: frozen whole blood, isolated PBMCs, or DNA extracted from either of those sample types. The rearrangement combines TRBV21-1 with TRBJ2-2; the listed D gene, TRBD1, was not tested against the DNA. TRBV21-1 is noted as a pseudogene. The clonotype comes from a human donor with acute or convalescent COVID-19. The donor label of this sample is uncertain. What was sequenced was peripheral blood. The DNA sequence is as follows: TGTGCCAGCAGCAAAGCCTGGGGGCGAGGTTTGGACACCGGGGAGCTGTTTTTT. Translated, it reads CASSKAWGRGLDTGELFF.